The 18 T cell receptor beta chains below come from one sample, sequenced in a study of T-cell memory formation after mild COVID-19. One entry per CDR3 protein, called by TCRdb with MiXCR from the 5' RACE reads. This table holds hundreds of thousands of distinct CDR3 sequences, 15% found once. Sequencing was carried out using PBMCs or a T cell subset sorted from them (not recorded which). These receptors originate from a young man who had mild COVID-19 (a few samples of this study predate the infection). Cell type and time point are not known.

This chain uses TRBV10-3 with TRBJ1-2, with 9 bases matching TRBD1. There are 14 residues in the CDR3. Per germline, CDR1 ENHRY and CDR2 SYGVKD. V lost 6 bases and J lost 3; bases outside the gene matches: 5. CDR3 protein: CAISGDREDYGYTF. The DNA of the CDR3 is TGTGCCATCAGCGGGGACAGGGAGGACTATGGCTACACCTTC.

In this sample, this clonotype turned up many times. The gene calls are TRBV18 and TRBJ2-7; 11 bases are shared with TRBD1. Losses at the gene ends were 3 bases for V and 1 base for J; bases not matched to a gene: 2. The CDR3 is 15 residues long. Germline V gene data show CDR1 as KGHSH and CDR2 as LQKENI. The CDR3 coding sequence is TGTGCCAGCTCACCGGGACAGGGGGGGTCCTACGAGCAGTACGTC. It translates to CASSPGQGGSYEQYV.

The rearrangement uses TRBV6-1 and TRBJ2-2, with a possible D match to TRBD2 (6 bases). Deletions cut 6 bases from V and 3 bases from J, with 17 bases between. CDR3 length: 16 amino acids. CDR1 and CDR2 from the germline V gene are MNHNS and SASEGT. CDR3 protein: CASRPLAGRYTGELFF. The CDR3 nucleotides read TGTGCCAGCAGGCCCCTGGCGGGGCGCTACACCGGGGAGCTGTTTTTT.

This clonotype was found a few times. The CDR3 is CASSYSNREAFF. The CDR3 nucleotides are TGTGCCAGCAGTTACAGCAACAGGGAAGCTTTCTTT. The chain carries TRBV6-5 and TRBJ1-1, with D possibly being TRBD1 (5 bases). V was trimmed by 2 bases and J by 8 bases, leaving 9 bases between them. The CDR3 spans 12 residues. Germline V CDR1 and CDR2: MNHEY, SVGAGI.

There are a few counts of this clonotype. The CDR3 is CSVAENTEAFF. DNA of the CDR3: TGCAGCGTAGCCGAGAACACTGAAGCTTTCTTT. The chain links TRBV29-1 to TRBJ1-1; D remains ambiguous. Germline V gives CDR1 SQVTM, CDR2 ANQGSEA. The CDR3 contains 11 residues. Trimming removed 6 bases at V and 1 base at J, with 6 bases between. Based on the CDR3 plus reference TRBV29-1 and TRBJ1-1, the full variable domain is SAVISQKPSRDICQRGTSLTIQCQVDSQVTMMFWYRQQPGQSLTLIATANQGSEATYESGFVIDKFPISRPNLTFSTLTVSNMSPEDSSIYLCSVAENTEAFFGQGTRLTVV.

This chain joins TRBV7-6 and TRBJ1-2; D is ambiguous. This CDR3 spans 16 amino acids. CDR1 and CDR2 from the germline V gene are SGHVS and FNYEAQ. Trimming cost V 3 bases and J 1 base, with 15 bases left between them. The CDR3 sequence is CASSFGGQLNNYGYTF. In DNA form, the CDR3 reads TGTGCCAGCAGCTTCGGAGGGCAACTCAATAACTATGGCTACACCTTC.

This clonotype was detected a few times. The chain recombines TRBV5-1 with TRBJ2-2; perhaps TRBD1 as D (6 bases). Trimming cost V 7 bases and J 2 bases, with 21 bases left between them. CDR3 length: 17 residues. Germline CDR1 is SGHRS and CDR2 is YFSETQ. DNA for the CDR3: TGCGCCAGCCGGGGTTGGGGGCGACACCTTAACACCGGGGAGCTGTTTTTT. It encodes CASRGWGRHLNTGELFF.

This clonotype was seen only a few times. V and J are TRBV29-1 and TRBJ1-6, with unresolved D. V shed 7 bases and J shed 10 bases, with 17 bases lying between them. The germline CDR1 and CDR2 sequences are SQVTM and ANQGSEA. The CDR3 has 13 residues. For the CDR3, the DNA is TGCAGCGCCTCACAGTCTCGTGTGTCACCCCTCCACTTT. As protein: CSASQSRVSPLHF.

This clonotype appeared a few times. The chain uses TRBV10-2 and TRBJ2-2; maybe TRBD1 (5 bases). The CDR3 is made up of 16 amino acids. Trimming shortened V by 6 bases and J by 3 bases, and 17 bases separated the two germline ends. The germline CDR1 and CDR2 sequences are WSHSY and SAAADI. The CDR3 protein is CASRRSGAKYTGELFF. The DNA of the CDR3 is TGCGCCAGCAGAAGGTCTGGGGCCAAATACACCGGGGAGCTGTTTTTT.

This clonotype was seen only a few times. J is TRBJ2-5 and V is TRBV4-1, with TRBD1 matching 7 bases. The CDR3 sequence is 14 residues long. From germline, CDR1 is MGHRA and CDR2 YSYEKL. The trim removed 1 base at V and 2 bases at J, leaving 1 base unmatched. CDR3: CASSQARGQETQYF. The CDR3 DNA reads as TGCGCCAGCAGCCAAGCCAGGGGGCAAGAGACCCAGTACTTC.

This clonotype showed up just a few times. This sequence joins TRBV20-1 and TRBJ2-1; either TRBD1 or TRBD2 may supply D (5 bases each). V was shortened by 3 bases and J by 5 bases, with 17 bases between the two germline ends. This CDR3 comprises 15 residues. Germline CDR1 reads DFQATT; CDR2 reads SNEGSKA (reference sequence). CDR3 DNA sequence: TGCAGTGCTAGGGTTCTCCCGGGACCAGACAATGAGCAGTTCTTC. As protein: CSARVLPGPDNEQFF.

This clonotype was observed a handful of times. The chain joins TRBV15 to TRBJ1-2; the D gene is possibly TRBD1 (6 bases). V was pared by 0 bases and J by 4 bases, with 9 bases between. The CDR3 covers 14 residues. The germline V gene has CDR1 LNHNV and CDR2 YYDKDF (reference sequence). Here the CDR3 DNA reads TGTGCCACCAGCAGAGATCGGGGGGCCTATGGCTACACCTTC. This sequence encodes CATSRDRGAYGYTF.

The chain uses TRBV9 and TRBJ1-1; D remains unclear. V gave up 0 bases and J gave up 12 bases, with 15 bases separating them. Germline CDR1 reads SGDLS; CDR2 reads YYNGEE. The CDR3 is made up of 13 amino acids. DNA for the CDR3: TGTGCCAGCAGCGTAGGGGTGGAGGGATGGTCTTTCTTT. Protein product: CASSVGVEGWSFF.

The chain links TRBV12-3 or TRBV12-4 to TRBJ2-3; no reliable D call. V was shortened by 6 bases and J by 6 bases, with 10 bases between the two germline ends. The CDR3 length is 12 residues. CDR3 DNA: TGTGCCAGCAGCCAGTCCATGGATACGCAGTATTTT. It encodes CASSQSMDTQYF.

The V gene is TRBV6-5, the J gene TRBJ2-5; 13 positions match TRBD2. Trimming removed 6 bases from V and 4 bases from J; junction bases left unmatched: 11. There are 17 residues in the CDR3. Germline CDR1 MNHEY, CDR2 SVGAGI. The CDR3 loop is CASSPGLAGELLETQYF. Written as DNA, the CDR3 is TGTGCCAGCAGCCCCGGACTAGCGGGGGAACTTCTAGAGACCCAGTACTTC.

In this sample, this clonotype turned up a few times. V gene TRBV6-6 combines with J gene TRBJ1-2; perhaps TRBD1 as D (5 bases). Germline CDR1 and CDR2: MNHNY and SVGAGI (reference sequence). The CDR3 consists of 14 residues. Between the trimmed V and J ends, which lost 7 bases and 2 bases, there was a span of 14 bases. The CDR3 loop is CASTPRRGNYGYTF. The CDR3 coding sequence is TGTGCCAGCACCCCCCGGCGGGGGAACTATGGCTACACCTTC.

This clonotype was observed many times. V is TRBV5-1 and J is TRBJ1-2; D unclear. Germline CDR1 SGHRS, CDR2 YFSETQ. The CDR3 loop spans 14 amino acids. V lost 1 base and J 8 bases, leaving 15 bases between the germline ends. The DNA for the CDR3 is TGCGCCAGCAGCTTGAAGGGCTCAGTGGGGGGCTACACCTTC. Amino acid sequence: CASSLKGSVGGYTF.

The V gene is TRBV20-1, the J gene TRBJ1-2, with D uncertain. This CDR3 is built from 14 residues. The germline V gene has CDR1 DFQATT and CDR2 SNEGSKA (reference sequence). V shed 0 bases and J shed 3 bases, with 11 bases lying between them. CDR3 sequence reads: CSAREQLLYYGYTF. The DNA of the CDR3 is TGCAGTGCTAGAGAACAGCTTTTATACTATGGCTACACCTTC.